This T cell receptor beta chain was obtained from a study of cytomegalovirus exposure and HLA in healthy donors. Points from the study as a whole: High sensitivity and specificity were reportedly achieved when the classifier diagnosed cytomegalovirus status. In a later analysis, TCR association rates varied by HLA locus: DRB1 most, HLA-C fewest.

Per germline, CDR1 SQVTM and CDR2 ANQGSEA. V was pared by 2 bases and J by 4 bases, with 12 bases between. The CDR3 length is 14 residues. In the case of this clone: The antigen remains undetermined.

It was with 60 Vbeta and 13 Jbeta primers that the PCR ran. Profiled with immunoSEQ multiplex PCR; TCRdb holds only in-frame clones, not every one. The sample lists about 110,000 clones, around 73% occurring once. The chain joins TRBV29-1 to TRBJ2-1; D may be TRBD1 (6 bases). Sequences were obtained from PBMCs. The source of this sequence is a man in his forties in good health and CMV-seronegative. The CDR3 reads CSVENRVNYNEQFF. The CDR3 nucleotides read TGCAGCGTTGAAAACAGGGTAAATTACAATGAGCAGTTCTTC.